This entry features one T cell receptor (beta chain) sequence. The entry originates in a study of T cell responses to AZD1222 COVID-19 vaccine. The CDR3 is 15 amino acids. CDR1 is SGHRS and CDR2 is YFSETQ in the germline V gene. V shed 5 bases, J shed 8 bases, and the junction held 12 bases outside the gene matches. Profiled with immunoSEQ multiplex PCR; TCRdb holds only in-frame clones, not every one. Of some 120,000 clones in the sample, under 95% are singletons; the top ten hold approximately 3.4%. This clonotype was obtained from an adult in good health. The sequencing used peripheral blood, collected on day 0 of AZD1222 vaccination. The chain recombines TRBV5-1 with TRBJ2-4, with 8 bases matching TRBD2. As DNA, the CDR3 is TGCGCCAGCAGTCCAACCCCGCGGGAGGTAGACATTCAGTACTTC. Protein: CASSPTPREVDIQYF.